Shown below are 6 T cell receptor beta chains from a single sample sequenced in a study of human T cells and chemical hapten exposure. TCRdb re-analysed the RACE reads in MiXCR, keeping a single row per CDR3 protein. Of tens of thousands of distinct CDR3 sequences in the sample, roughly a tenth are singletons; the top ten hold less than 2.5%. Time point here: patch test 1, 2 weeks after DPC sensitization. Treatment denoted: therapeutic diphenylcyclopropenone sensitization with weekly scalp DPC. The source was whole blood, collected in connection with sensitization to the hapten diphenylcyclopropenone (DPC). The receptors shown here come from a man in his forties with alopecia areata. Some clones in this sample may be carry-over from other donors' samples.

The chain carries TRBV29-1 and TRBJ2-7; D may match TRBD1 or TRBD2 (5 bases each). Trimming took 8 bases from V and 6 from J, leaving 17 bases between them. The germline V gene has CDR1 SQVTM and CDR2 ANQGSEA. The CDR3 covers 12 residues. DNA of the CDR3: TGCAGCCCTAGGGACCCGGAGGCCGAGCAGTACGTC. Translated: CSPRDPEAEQYV.

This clonotype was recorded many times. This chain joins TRBV5-6 and TRBJ2-3; 9 bases align to TRBD2. The CDR3 sequence is 15 residues long. Germline CDR1 SGHDT, CDR2 YYEEEE. V lost 4 bases, J lost 5 bases, and 8 bases stayed unmatched. The CDR3 DNA sequence: TGTGCCAGCAGCGGGATTAGCGGGAGAGGAGATACGCAGTATTTT. Amino acids: CASSGISGRGDTQYF.

V gene TRBV29-1 combines with J gene TRBJ2-2, with D perhaps matching TRBD2 (6 bases). There are 13 residues in the CDR3. CDR1 and CDR2 (germline): SQVTM, ANQGSEA. Trimming cost V 5 bases and J 3 bases, with 10 bases left between them. Here the CDR3 reads CSVRWGDTGELFF. For the CDR3, the DNA is TGCAGCGTTCGCTGGGGGGACACCGGGGAGCTGTTTTTT.

J is TRBJ2-7 and V is TRBV6-5; 13 nucleotides agree with TRBD2. Per germline, CDR1 MNHEY and CDR2 SVGAGI. With 6 bases clipped from V and 2 bases from J, the junction kept 7 bases outside the gene matches. The CDR3 contains 16 residues. The CDR3 DNA is TGTGCCAGCAGCGCGATGACTAGCGGGGGGACCTACGAGCAGTACTTC. Amino acids: CASSAMTSGGTYEQYF.

The chain recombines TRBV3-1 with TRBJ2-1; D remains unclear. The V end was cut by 3 bases, the J end by 0 bases, with 9 bases between. Germline V gives CDR1 LGHDT, CDR2 YNNKEL (reference sequence). CDR3 length: 15 amino acids. CDR3 nucleotides: TGTGCCAGCAGCCAGGACCACAGCTCCTACAATGAGCAGTTCTTC. This sequence encodes CASSQDHSSYNEQFF.

This clonotype was detected a few times. The chain combines TRBV18 with TRBJ2-3; TRBD1 is a possible D gene (5 bases). Germline V gene lookup returns CDR1 KGHSH and CDR2 LQKENI. This CDR3 spans 16 amino acids. V was trimmed by 0 bases and J by 2 bases, leaving 12 bases between them. CDR3 region: CASSPPRTKATDTQYF. The CDR3 DNA reads TGTGCCAGCTCACCACCCAGGACAAAGGCCACAGATACGCAGTATTTT.